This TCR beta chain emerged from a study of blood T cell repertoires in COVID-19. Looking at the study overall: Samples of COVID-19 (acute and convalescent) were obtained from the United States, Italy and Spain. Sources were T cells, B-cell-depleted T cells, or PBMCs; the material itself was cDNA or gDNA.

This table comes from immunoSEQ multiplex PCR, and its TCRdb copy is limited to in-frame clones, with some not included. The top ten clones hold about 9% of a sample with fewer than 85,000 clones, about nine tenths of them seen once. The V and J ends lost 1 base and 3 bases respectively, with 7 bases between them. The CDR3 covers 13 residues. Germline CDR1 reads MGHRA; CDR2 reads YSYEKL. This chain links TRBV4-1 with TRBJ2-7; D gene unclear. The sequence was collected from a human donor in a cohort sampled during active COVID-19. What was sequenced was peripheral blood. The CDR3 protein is CASSQVGFYEQYF. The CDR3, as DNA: TGCGCCAGCAGCCAAGTCGGGTTCTACGAGCAGTACTTC.